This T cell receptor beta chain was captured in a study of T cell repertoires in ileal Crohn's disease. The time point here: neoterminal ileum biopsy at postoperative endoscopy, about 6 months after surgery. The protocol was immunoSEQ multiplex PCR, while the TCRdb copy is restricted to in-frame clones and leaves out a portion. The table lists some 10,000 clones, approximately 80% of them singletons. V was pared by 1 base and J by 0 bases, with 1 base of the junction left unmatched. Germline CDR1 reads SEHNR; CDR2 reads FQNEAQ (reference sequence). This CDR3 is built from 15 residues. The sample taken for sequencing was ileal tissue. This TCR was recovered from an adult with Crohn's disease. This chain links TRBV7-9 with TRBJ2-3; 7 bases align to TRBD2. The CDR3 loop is CASSLVSGSTDTQYF. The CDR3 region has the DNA TGTGCCAGCAGCTTAGTTAGCGGGAGCACAGATACGCAGTATTTT.